Listed below are T cell receptor beta chains from one sample, sequenced in a study of cytomegalovirus exposure and HLA in healthy donors. Sequencing used immunoSEQ multiplex PCR; TCRdb keeps in-frame clones, though not all of them. The sample consists of 150,000 to 200,000 clones, around four fifths of them appearing once. Source material: PBMCs. The receptors originated from a woman in her 30s in good health and CMV-seropositive. Each CDR3 is given with its conserved first and last residue. A D gene is named only where the DNA matches it firmly. Only part of the rows carry a size: once, few, many, or a class if the clone is expanded.

.,TRBJ2-7,TRBV19,.,TGTGCCAGTAGTCCCGGCGTAGGGGCTAGCTCCTACGAGCAGTACTTC,CASSPGVGASSYEQYF
.,TRBJ1-4,TRBV2,.,TGTGCCAGCAGGGTTGGACAGAACAGAGAAAAACTGTTTTTT,CASRVGQNREKLFF
.,TRBJ2-5,TRBV7-9,.,TGTGCCAGCAGCTTAGTAGGGGGTGCGCGCGAGACCCAGTACTTC,CASSLVGGARETQYF
.,TRBJ1-1,TRBV27,TRBD1,TGTGCCAGCAGTTTACTGGGTCCAGGGGGGACAAGTGCCACTGAAGCTTTCTTT,CASSLLGPGGTSATEAFF
few,TRBJ2-3,TRBV11-3,TRBD2,TGTGCCAGCAGCACTCAATGGAGCGGGGGGAAGTATTTT,CASSTQWSGGKYF
few,TRBJ2-3,TRBV9,.,TGTGCCAGCGGAGGGGCGCGGACAGATACGCAGTATTTT,CASGGARTDTQYF
.,TRBJ1-1,TRBV19,.,TGTGCCAGTAGTATAGCTCTGAACACTGAAGCTTTCTTT,CASSIALNTEAFF
.,TRBJ2-5,TRBV6-5,.,TGTGCCAGCAGTTACTCCACAGGAGGGGAGACCCAGTACTTC,CASSYSTGGETQYF
.,TRBJ2-1,TRBV2,TRBD1,TGTGCCAGCGGGACAGTCCTCTACAATGAGCAGTTCTTC,CASGTVLYNEQFF
once,TRBJ1-1,TRBV30,.,TGTGCCTGGAACCGCGGGGCTGTGAACACTGAAGCTTTCTTT,CAWNRGAVNTEAFF
.,TRBJ2-1,TRBV27,TRBD2,TGTGCCAGCAGTCCCAGTTACCGGACTAGCGGACCCTACAATGAGCAGTTCTTC,CASSPSYRTSGPYNEQFF
.,TRBJ2-3,TRBV27,TRBD2,TGTGCCAGCAGCTTGAATAGCGGGAGCACAGATACGCAGTATTTT,CASSLNSGSTDTQYF
.,TRBJ2-1,TRBV14,TRBD2,TGTGCCAGCAGCCAGGGACTAGCGGGTGAGCAGTTCTTC,CASSQGLAGEQFF
.,TRBJ2-7,TRBV28,TRBD2,TGTGCCAGCAGTTTTCGTCGGCTAGCGGTTTCCTACGAGCAGTACTTC,CASSFRRLAVSYEQYF
once,TRBJ2-2,TRBV7-3,.,TGTGCCAGCAGCTTAAAAGGGGGAGGGACCGGGGAGCTGTTTTTT,CASSLKGGGTGELFF
.,TRBJ2-6,TRBV10-3,TRBD1,TGTGCCACCCGGGACAGTTACTCTGGGGCCAACGTCCTGACTTTC,CATRDSYSGANVLTF
.,TRBJ2-7,TRBV6-1,.,TGTGCCAGCAGTGGGCGGTTGACAGTTCGAGACGAGCAGTACTTC,CASSGRLTVRDEQYF
.,TRBJ1-2,TRBV6-5,TRBD1,TGTGCCAGCAGTTACTCGGGGACAGGGGAGGGTGGCTACACCTTC,CASSYSGTGEGGYTF
once,TRBJ1-5,TRBV9,TRBD1,TGTGCCAGCAGCCCCCACAGGGGGCATCAGCCCCAGCATTTT,CASSPHRGHQPQHF
.,TRBJ1-2,TRBV25-1,TRBD1,TGTGCCAGCAGTCCCAGGGGGTCTAACTATGGCTACACCTTC,CASSPRGSNYGYTF
.,TRBJ1-5,TRBV2,.,TGTGCCAGCTCTCCCGGCGGAGCTAGCAATCAGCCCCAGCATTTT,CASSPGGASNQPQHF
.,TRBJ2-5,TRBV5-1,TRBD2,TGCGCCAGTCGCTTCACGGGGCTAGCGGAAGAGACCCAGTACTTC,CASRFTGLAEETQYF
.,TRBJ2-5,TRBV6-5,TRBD1,TGTGCCAGCAGCAGGGACAGCGTGGACCAGTACTTC,CASSRDSVDQYF
.,TRBJ2-2,TRBV5-1,.,TGCGCCAGCAGCTTGGGCGGGGTAAACACCGGGGAGCTGTTTTTT,CASSLGGVNTGELFF
.,TRBJ1-2,TRBV28,TRBD1,TGTGCCAGCAGTTTTTCACCGGGACAGGGGGCTTGGGGCTACACCTTC,CASSFSPGQGAWGYTF
.,TRBJ2-7,TRBV5-1,.,TGCGCCAGCAGCCCAGTCGGAGGGGGCGAGCAGTACTTC,CASSPVGGGEQYF
.,TRBJ1-5,TRBV28,.,TGTGCCAGCAGTTCTCTGTATCAGCCCCAGCATTTT,CASSSLYQPQHF
once,TRBJ2-4,TRBV5-6,TRBD2,TGTGCCAGCAGCCGGGGCGGGGGGATATGGGGAACTCAAAACATTCAGTACTTC,CASSRGGGIWGTQNIQYF
.,TRBJ2-1,TRBV5-1,.,TGCGCCAGCAGCTCGGACAGTTCCAATGAGCAGTTCTTC,CASSSDSSNEQFF
.,TRBJ1-2,TRBV7-9,.,TGTGCCAGCACCCTTGAAGACAGGCCTAACTATGGCTACACCTTC,CASTLEDRPNYGYTF
.,TRBJ2-3,TRBV5-1,.,TGCGCCAGCAGCTCAGGGACAAGCACAGATACGCAGTATTTT,CASSSGTSTDTQYF
few,TRBJ2-1,TRBV18,TRBD1,TGTGCCAGCTCCCCACCGGGACAGGGGGCAAATAAGCCCTACAATGAGCAGTTCTTC,CASSPPGQGANKPYNEQFF
.,TRBJ2-7,TRBV7-8,TRBD2,TGTGCCAGCAGCTCCCGGGAGGGGCAAGGCTACGAGCAGTACTTC,CASSSREGQGYEQYF
.,TRBJ1-2,TRBV15,.,TGTGCCACCAGCAGAGAAGGGGGGGCCTCTAACTATGGCTACACCTTC,CATSREGGASNYGYTF
.,TRBJ2-3,TRBV2,TRBD2,TGTGCCAGCAGACCTAGCGGGAGTTCAGCAGATACGCAGTATTTT,CASRPSGSSADTQYF
.,TRBJ2-3,TRBV4-2,TRBD2,TGTGCCAGCAGCCTTAGCGGGAGTAGTACAGATACGCAGTATTTT,CASSLSGSSTDTQYF
.,TRBJ2-2,TRBV15,.,TGTGCCACCAGCAGAGAACGGGGCACCGGGGAGCTGTTTTTT,CATSRERGTGELFF
.,TRBJ2-5,TRBV27,.,TGTGCCAGCAGTTTGGCGACCCAGTACTTC,CASSLATQYF